A single TCR beta chain is shown here with its context. Its specificity is unknown. With 60 Vbeta and 13 Jbeta primers, the PCR was carried out. Produced via immunoSEQ multiplex PCR; TCRdb's table is partial and in-frame only. The sample yields approximately 150,000 clones, over 60% seen once. The data were taken from a study of cytomegalovirus exposure and HLA in healthy donors. Study-wide results and limits: The listing of some 170 TCR beta chains classed them as cytomegalovirus-associated. Looking again later, the authors saw that most CMV-associated TCR beta chains seemed HLA-restricted.

With V trimmed by 6 bases and J by 7 bases, 14 bases remained unmatched. CDR3 length: 15 residues. From germline, CDR1 is MDHEN and CDR2 SYDVKM. Sequences were obtained from PBMCs. The chain has TRBV28 and TRBJ2-7, with 8 nucleotides matching TRBD1. This TCR was recovered from a woman in her 30s in good health and CMV-seronegative. CDR3 coding DNA: TGTGCCAGCAGCCCAGGCACGGGACAGGTGGGGGAGCAGTACTTC. Translated: CASSPGTGQVGEQYF.